These 2 T cell receptor beta chains were sequenced from one sample in a study of Graves' ophthalmopathy and Graves' hyperthyroidism. Researchers took RNA transcripts and amplified TCR beta CDR3 regions from them. The library came from an HTBI-primed first-round RT-PCR and a second-round multiplex PCR. TCRdb re-called the multiplex PCR reads with MiXCR, one entry per CDR3 protein. The data hold around 40,000 distinct CDR3 sequences, with 52% observed a single time. Sequenced: peripheral blood. The receptors come from an adult man with Graves' ophthalmopathy.

This clonotype was seen repeatedly, ten times or more. The J gene is TRBJ1-2, the V gene TRBV5-4, with D possibly matching TRBD1 (5 bases). The CDR3 has 15 residues. Germline lookup yields CDR1 SGHNT and CDR2 YYREEE (reference sequence). Trimming left V 6 bases short and J 4 bases short, with 19 bases between. DNA for the CDR3: TGTGCCAGCACCCGGGCCCTCGAGGACATCTATGGCTACACCTTC. Translating gives CASTRALEDIYGYTF.

At least ten counts were recorded for this clonotype. The chain joins TRBV3-1 to TRBJ2-5; perhaps TRBD2 as D (5 bases). CDR3 length: 15 residues. CDR1 and CDR2 (germline): LGHDT, YNNKEL (reference sequence). Trimming removed 0 bases from V and 2 bases from J, with 10 bases in between. CDR3 protein: CASSQDHREQETQYF. The CDR3 nucleotides are TGTGCCAGCAGCCAAGATCACCGGGAACAAGAGACCCAGTACTTC.